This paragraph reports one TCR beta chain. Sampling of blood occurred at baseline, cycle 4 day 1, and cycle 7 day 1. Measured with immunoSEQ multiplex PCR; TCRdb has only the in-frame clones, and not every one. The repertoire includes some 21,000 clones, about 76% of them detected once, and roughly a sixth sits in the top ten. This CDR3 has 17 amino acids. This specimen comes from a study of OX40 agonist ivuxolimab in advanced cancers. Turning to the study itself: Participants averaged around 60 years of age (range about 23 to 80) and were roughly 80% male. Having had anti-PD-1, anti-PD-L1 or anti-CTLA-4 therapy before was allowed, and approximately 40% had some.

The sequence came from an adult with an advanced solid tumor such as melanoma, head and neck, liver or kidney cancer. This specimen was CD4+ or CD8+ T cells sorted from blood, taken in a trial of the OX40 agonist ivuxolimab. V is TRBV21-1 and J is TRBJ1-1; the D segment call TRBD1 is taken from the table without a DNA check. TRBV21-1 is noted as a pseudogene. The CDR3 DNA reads TGTGCCAGCAGCCACCGTAGGGACAGGGGCCCGAACACTGAAGCTTTCTTT. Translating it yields CASSHRRDRGPNTEAFF.